Listed below are T cell receptor beta chains from one sample, sequenced in a study of CD8 T cells in ankylosing spondylitis. TCRdb reanalysed the 5' RACE reads using MiXCR and keeps one entry per CDR3 protein. The sample holds 150,000 to 250,000 distinct CDR3 sequences, more than 10% seen once. The sequenced material came from blood, either unsorted or a sorted T cell fraction (not recorded which). The receptors here all came from a male donor with ankylosing spondylitis or in good health (not recorded which). Each CDR3 is given with its conserved first and last residue. D genes are given only for firm matches. Not every row has a clone size; where given, it reads once, few, many or a size class.

clone_size,d_call,v_call,j_call,cdr3_aa,cdr3_nt
few,.,TRBV27,TRBJ2-1,CASSSPGLGYNEQFF,TGTGCCAGCAGTTCGCCGGGACTGGGCTACAATGAGCAGTTCTTC
.,TRBD2,TRBV6-1,TRBJ2-7,CASSDDGGSGTYEQYF,TGTGCCAGCAGTGATGACGGCGGTAGCGGGACCTACGAGCAGTACTTC
many,.,TRBV29-1,TRBJ2-2,CSVEDRGEGDTGELFF,TGCAGCGTTGAAGATCGAGGGGAGGGGGACACCGGGGAGCTGTTTTTT
.,.,TRBV27,TRBJ1-1,CASSLYDRTNTEAFF,TGTGCCAGCAGTTTATATGACAGAACTAACACTGAAGCTTTCTTT
few,TRBD1,TRBV7-8,TRBJ2-1,CASSTRVGDRGIEFF,TGTGCCAGCAGCACCCGAGTAGGGGACAGGGGTATCGAGTTCTTC
few,.,TRBV27,TRBJ1-1,CASSSQVVRALNTEAFF,TGTGCCAGCAGCTCTCAGGTTGTAAGGGCCTTGAACACTGAAGCTTTCTTT
.,.,TRBV27,TRBJ2-7,CASRDSVYEQYF,TGTGCCAGCAGGGACAGTGTCTACGAGCAGTACTTC
few,TRBD2,TRBV6-4,TRBJ2-1,CASSDTSGRGFYEQFF,TGTGCCAGCAGTGACACTAGCGGGAGAGGGTTCTATGAGCAGTTCTTC
few,TRBD1,TRBV7-9,TRBJ2-5,CASSARDRGGETQYF,TGTGCCAGCAGCGCCAGGGACAGGGGAGGAGAGACCCAGTACTTC
few,TRBD1,TRBV5-4,TRBJ1-2,CASRGTGIMYGYTF,TGTGCCAGCAGGGGGACAGGGATAATGTATGGCTACACCTTC
few,TRBD2,TRBV12-5,TRBJ2-1,CASDGTSAYNEQFF,TGTGCTAGTGATGGGACTAGCGCTTACAATGAGCAGTTCTTC
.,TRBD1,TRBV12-3/TRBV12-4,TRBJ2-1,CASSSSQGPNEQFF,TGTGCCAGCAGTTCGTCACAGGGGCCAAATGAGCAGTTCTTC
many,.,TRBV4-1,TRBJ2-3,CASSQEGAGLDTDTQYF,TGCGCCAGCAGCCAAGAGGGGGCAGGGCTTGACACAGATACGCAGTATTTT
.,TRBD1,TRBV7-9,TRBJ2-7,CASSPRDRNYEQYF,TGTGCCAGCAGCCCCCGGGACAGGAACTACGAGCAGTACTTC
few,TRBD2,TRBV12-3/TRBV12-4,TRBJ2-2,CASSLASGETGELFF,TGTGCCAGCAGTTTAGCCAGCGGGGAAACCGGGGAGCTGTTTTTT
.,.,TRBV7-9,TRBJ2-1,CASSAQGGLNEQFF,TGTGCCAGCAGCGCCCAAGGTGGCCTCAATGAGCAGTTCTTC
many,.,TRBV9,TRBJ2-3,CASSRTDTQYF,TGTGCCAGCAGCCGCACAGATACGCAGTATTTT
.,TRBD1,TRBV7-9,TRBJ1-1,CASSSQGKAFF,TGTGCCAGCAGCTCACAGGGGAAAGCTTTCTTT